The rows below give T cell receptor beta chains drawn from one sample of a study of regulatory T cells in long-lasting Graves disease. Using its own MiXCR run on the multiplex PCR reads, TCRdb lists one record per CDR3 protein. Seen here are under 500,000 distinct CDR3 sequences, over 15% observed once, and the top ten hold about 10%. This sample was also put to use in a study of T cells in Graves' hyperthyroidism and ophthalmopathy.

The sample here was peripheral blood mononuclear cells (PBMCs), taken at new diagnosis, from a patient treated with antithyroid drugs. Receptors were obtained from a woman in her 30s with Graves disease. Both conserved end residues are part of each CDR3. D genes are given only for firm matches. Clone size, where shown, is once, few, many, or a class for clones that have expanded.

>TRBV7-2|many|TRBJ2-7|-|12
CASSYAGREQYF
TGTGCCAGCAGCTACGCCGGGCGGGAGCAGTACTTC
>TRBV3-1|many|TRBJ1-4|-|13
CASSSATNEKLFF
TGTGCCAGCAGCTCAGCAACTAATGAAAAACTGTTTTTT
>TRBV29-1|few|TRBJ2-7|-|11
CSGRDGYEQYF
TGCAGCGGACGGGACGGCTACGAGCAGTACTTC
>TRBV9|few|TRBJ2-2|-|13
CASSVRGIGELFF
TGTGCCAGCAGCGTACGGGGGATCGGGGAGCTGTTTTTT
>TRBV3-1|-|TRBJ1-4|-|14
CASSPSTRFEKLFF
TGTGCCAGCAGCCCTTCGACACGTTTTGAAAAACTGTTTTTT
>TRBV28|few|TRBJ2-6|TRBD1|17
CASSAETGASGANVLTF
TGTGCCAGCAGTGCCGAGACAGGGGCCTCTGGGGCCAACGTCCTGACTTTC
>TRBV28|many|TRBJ2-1|-|12
CASSLGRGVKFF
TGTGCCAGCAGTTTAGGTAGGGGTGTTAAGTTCTTC
>TRBV3-1|few|TRBJ2-2|TRBD1|18
CASSQALNRGKDTGELFF
TGTGCCAGCAGCCAAGCTCTGAACAGGGGGAAAGACACCGGGGAGCTGTTTTTT
>TRBV3-1|many|TRBJ1-5|-|14
CASSQAVSNQPQHF
TGTGCCAGCAGCCAAGCCGTCTCCAATCAGCCCCAGCATTTT
>TRBV7-9|-|TRBJ1-1|-|15
CASSLVSGAGTEAFF
TGTGCCAGCAGCTTAGTTTCGGGGGCCGGGACTGAAGCTTTCTTT
>TRBV7-8|many|TRBJ1-1|TRBD1|15
CASSAFQGVVTEAFF
TGTGCCAGCAGCGCCTTCCAGGGGGTGGTCACTGAAGCTTTCTTT
>TRBV24-1|many|TRBJ1-5|TRBD1|16
CATSDHRQGDNQPQHF
TGTGCCACCAGTGACCACCGACAGGGAGACAATCAGCCCCAGCATTTT
>TRBV9|-|TRBJ2-1|TRBD2|13
CASSTGGGSEQFF
TGTGCCAGCTCGACCGGCGGGGGGAGTGAGCAGTTCTTC
>TRBV11-2|few|TRBJ2-7|TRBD2|16
CASSLDSLAALYEQYF
TGTGCCAGCAGCTTAGATAGTCTAGCGGCCCTCTACGAGCAGTACTTC
>TRBV15|many|TRBJ1-4|-|16
CATSRDLTATNEKLFF
TGTGCCACCAGCAGAGATCTCACAGCAACTAATGAAAAACTGTTTTTT
>TRBV28|many|TRBJ1-2|-|11
CATAGSAGYTF
TGTGCCACCGCAGGGTCGGCTGGCTACACCTTC
>TRBV6-1|many|TRBJ2-5|-|11
CASRGQETQYF
TGTGCCAGCAGGGGCCAAGAGACCCAGTACTTC
>TRBV20-1|few|TRBJ2-5|TRBD2|15
CSASLAGGPSETQYF
TGCAGTGCTAGCCTAGCGGGAGGGCCCTCGGAGACCCAGTACTTC
>TRBV4-3|-|TRBJ2-3|-|17
CASSRGKAALYTDTQYF
TGCGCCAGCAGCCGGGGGAAAGCGGCACTTTACACAGATACGCAGTATTTT
>TRBV6-1|-|TRBJ1-5|-|12
CASSPPDQPQHF
TGTGCCAGCAGCCCTCCTGATCAGCCCCAGCATTTT
>TRBV27|few|TRBJ1-4|TRBD1|14
CASSTDRLNEKLFF
TGTGCCAGCAGTACGGACAGGCTTAATGAAAAACTGTTTTTT
>TRBV20-1|-|TRBJ2-2|-|15
CSAEGEERGTGELFF
TGCAGTGCCGAGGGGGAGGAGCGGGGCACCGGGGAGCTGTTTTTT
>TRBV12-3/TRBV12-4|many|TRBJ2-1|-|14
CASSLARWMDEQFF
TGTGCCAGCAGTTTAGCCAGGTGGATGGATGAGCAGTTCTTC
>TRBV12-3/TRBV12-4|few|TRBJ1-3|-|17
CASSLVGGSHSGNTIYF
TGTGCCAGCAGTTTAGTTGGGGGGTCCCATTCTGGAAACACCATATATTTT
>TRBV4-1|-|TRBJ2-3|-|15
CASSHEGARTDTQYF
TGCGCCAGCAGCCACGAAGGGGCGCGGACAGATACGCAGTATTTT
>TRBV6-1|-|TRBJ1-6|-|13
CASSEVVPSPLHF
TGTGCCAGCAGTGAAGTAGTCCCTTCACCCCTCCACTTT
>TRBV4-3|few|TRBJ2-2|TRBD2|16
CASSQESGTITGELFF
TGCGCCAGCAGCCAAGAGAGTGGGACTATCACCGGGGAGCTGTTTTTT
>TRBV29-1|-|TRBJ2-4|-|11
CSVESLNIQYF
TGCAGCGTTGAGTCCCTAAACATTCAGTACTTC
>TRBV2|many|TRBJ2-5|-|12
CASSGLGKTQYF
TGTGCCAGCAGTGGTCTTGGAAAGACCCAGTACTTC
>TRBV5-4|-|TRBJ1-1|-|12
CASSLLESEAFF
TGTGCCAGCAGCCTTTTAGAGAGTGAAGCTTTCTTT
>TRBV10-2|few|TRBJ2-3|TRBD2|19
CASSGGRGTILRSTDTQYF
TGCGCCAGCAGTGGAGGAAGAGGGACTATTCTCAGAAGCACAGATACGCAGTATTTT
>TRBV27|few|TRBJ1-2|-|12
CASSDRPYGYTF
TGTGCCAGCAGTGACAGGCCCTATGGCTACACCTTC
>TRBV6-1|few|TRBJ2-4|-|17
CASSKVSLGHHQDIQYF
TGTGCCAGCAGCAAAGTGAGTCTTGGGCACCACCAGGACATTCAGTACTTC
>TRBV5-1|-|TRBJ2-3|-|15
CASSLDIGSTDTQYF
TGCGCCAGCAGCTTGGATATCGGTAGCACAGATACGCAGTATTTT
>TRBV28|many|TRBJ2-5|-|12
CASKLGSETQYF
TGTGCCAGCAAGCTTGGGTCAGAGACCCAGTACTTC
>TRBV7-2|many|TRBJ2-3|-|16
CASSPSEPGSRETQYF
TGTGCCAGCAGCCCTAGCGAGCCCGGCTCTCGGGAAACGCAGTATTTT
>TRBV7-3|-|TRBJ2-1|-|13
CASSLTSLNEQFF
TGTGCCAGCAGCTTAACGTCCCTCAATGAGCAGTTCTTC
>TRBV2|many|TRBJ2-3|TRBD1|14
CASSTGGGTDTQYF
TGTGCCAGCAGTACAGGGGGTGGCACAGATACGCAGTATTTT
>TRBV6-2/TRBV6-3|-|TRBJ1-4|-|15
CASATGGVTNEKLFF
TGTGCCAGCGCCACGGGGGGGGTGACTAATGAAAAACTGTTTTTT
>TRBV7-2|many|TRBJ2-5|-|14
CASTSLGLQETQYF
TGTGCCAGCACCTCATTAGGACTGCAAGAGACCCAGTACTTC